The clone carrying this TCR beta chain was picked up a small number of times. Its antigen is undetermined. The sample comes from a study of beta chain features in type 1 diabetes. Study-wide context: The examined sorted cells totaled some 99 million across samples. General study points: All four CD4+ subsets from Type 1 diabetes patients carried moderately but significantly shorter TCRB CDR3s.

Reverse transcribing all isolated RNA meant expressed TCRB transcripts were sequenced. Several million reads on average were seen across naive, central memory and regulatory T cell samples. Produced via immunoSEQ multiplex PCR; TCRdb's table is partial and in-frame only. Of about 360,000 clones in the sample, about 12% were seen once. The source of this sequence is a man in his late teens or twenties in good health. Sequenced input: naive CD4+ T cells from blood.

For the CDR3, the DNA is TGTGCCAGCAGTAGCGCAGACAGAACAGGGGCCGAGCAGTACTTC. This translates into CASSSADRTGAEQYF. V gene TRBV28 combines with J gene TRBJ2-7; 7 bases align to TRBD1. The CDR3 is 15 amino acids. The V gene end was trimmed by 5 bases and the J gene end by 6 bases; junction bases not matched to a gene: 13. Germline-derived CDR1 and CDR2 are MDHEN and SYDVKM. The whole variable domain, remainder taken from reference TRBV28 and TRBJ2-7, is DVKVTQSSRYLVKRTGEKVFLECVQDMDHENMFWYRQDPGLGLRLIYFSYDVKMKEKGDIPEGYSVSREKKERFSLILESASTNQTSMYLCASSSADRTGAEQYFGPGTRLTVT.